The T cell receptor beta chain under discussion was sequenced for a study of shared clonotypes between healthy human individuals. The protocol was immunoSEQ multiplex PCR, while the TCRdb copy is restricted to in-frame clones and leaves out a portion. In the table there are approximately 980,000 clones, over 60% of which are singletons. The germline CDR1 and CDR2 sequences are SGHDT and YYEEEE. There are 14 residues in the CDR3. V lost 6 bases and J 5 bases, leaving 15 bases between the germline ends. The sequence came from a man younger than 35 in good health. The sample comprised memory CD4+ T cells sorted from blood. As for subset: CD45RA-negative fraction. V is TRBV5-6 and J is TRBJ2-1, with D tentatively TRBD1 (6 bases). This chain's CDR3 is CASTTGTTNNEQFF. CDR3 coding DNA: TGTGCCAGCACAACCGGGACAACGAACAATGAGCAGTTCTTC. Supplemented by reference TRBV5-6 and TRBJ2-1, the full variable domain reads DAGVTQSPTHLIKTRGQQVTLRCSPKSGHDTVSWYQQALGQGPQFIFQYYEEEERQRGNFPDRFSGHQFPNYSSELNVNALLLGDSALYLCASTTGTTNNEQFFGPGTRLTVL.